The 6 T cell receptor beta chains reported below all come from one sample, sequenced in a study of beta chain features in type 1 diabetes. Investigators reverse transcribed all isolated RNA, so they sequenced expressed TCRB transcripts. Measured with immunoSEQ multiplex PCR; TCRdb has only the in-frame clones, and not every one. The table lists 300,000 to 350,000 clones, roughly 8% of them singletons. The sample was central memory CD4+ T cells from blood. The receptor set was obtained from a woman aged 18-29 years in good health.

This clone was recorded a few times. This chain connects TRBV29-1 to TRBJ2-3, with D unresolved. CDR3 length: 13 amino acids. CDR1 is SQVTM, CDR2 ANQGSEA, per germline. The V end lost 3 bases, the J end lost 2 bases, and 9 bases lay between the germline ends. For the CDR3, the DNA is TGCAGCGTTGATATGCTCCTCACAGATACGCAGTATTTT. As protein: CSVDMLLTDTQYF.

This clone was observed many times. The chain combines TRBV13 with TRBJ2-7; TRBD2 matches 10 bases. This CDR3 has 13 amino acids. The germline CDR1 and CDR2 sequences are PRHDT and FYEKMQ (reference sequence). Trimming cost V 4 bases and J 6 bases; bases outside gene matches: 3. The CDR3 spells CASSYRTSGEQYF. CDR3 bases: TGTGCCAGCAGCTATCGGACTAGCGGCGAGCAGTACTTC.

This clone has only a few counts. This chain links TRBV27 with TRBJ1-2; D unresolved. The CDR3 extends over 13 amino acids. Germline CDR1 and CDR2: MNHEY and SMNVEV (reference sequence). V was shortened by 3 bases and J by 2 bases, with 7 bases between the two germline ends. The CDR3: CASSFQENYGYTF. The CDR3 DNA reads as TGTGCCAGCAGTTTTCAGGAGAACTATGGCTACACCTTC.

The gene calls are TRBV7-8 and TRBJ2-7; 10 bases are a match to TRBD2. This CDR3 has 16 residues. CDR1 and CDR2 from the germline V gene are SGHVS and FQNEAQ. J was trimmed by 2 bases and V by 3 bases; bases with no gene match: 7. The CDR3 sequence is CASSFLTSGTTYEQYF. The CDR3 bases are TGTGCCAGCAGCTTCTTAACTAGCGGGACCACCTACGAGCAGTACTTC.

This chain uses TRBV28 with TRBJ2-2, with a weak D call TRBD2 (5 bases). The CDR3 has 14 amino acids. Trimming removed 6 bases at V and 6 bases at J, with 14 bases between. Per the germline V gene, CDR1 is MDHEN and CDR2 is SYDVKM. CDR3 protein: CASSRGQRSGELFF. CDR3 DNA: TGTGCCAGCAGCCGGGGTCAGAGGTCCGGGGAGCTGTTTTTT.

The V call is TRBV7-8, the J call TRBJ2-7; TRBD1 matches 9 bases. Germline V CDR1 and CDR2: SGHVS, FQNEAQ. The CDR3 has 15 amino acids. V lost 1 base to trimming and J lost 5 bases; unmatched junction nucleotides: 6. For the CDR3, the DNA is TGTGCCAGCAGCTTAGTTGGGACAGGGTACCACGAGCAGTACTTC. It codes for CASSLVGTGYHEQYF.